Given below is one TCR beta chain in context. Its antigen specificity is not known. Base qualities are not provided; no much larger clone lies one nucleotide away. This specimen comes from a study of CD8 T cells in Susac syndrome (dated by TCRdb to the late 2010s). Background for the entire study: Whether CD8+ T cell activation and differentiation in Susac syndrome was antigen driven was tested using repertoire sequencing. Study-wide findings and limitations: The number of individuals in the TCR sequencing and HLA analysis was acknowledged as relatively small.

The CDR3 spans 16 residues, from the cysteine through the phenylalanine. Only the CDR3 region is kept as DNA, spanning 48 bases read in frame from base 1. V is trimmed back by 5 bases and J by 0 bases, and the junction contains 10 bases that no gene match accounts for. The germline V gene encodes CDR1 MDHEN and CDR2 SYDVKM. High-throughput TCR beta sequencing profiled peripheral blood CD8+ and CD4+ T cells from healthy donors, Susac syndrome patients and multiple sclerosis patients. Healthy donors were included as age- and sex-matched controls. Bulk CD8+ and CD4+ T cells were purified by magnetic negative isolation, whereas CD8+ TEMRA cells were enriched by FACS. Blood was collected in EDTA tubes and processed within 24 hours, with PBMCs isolated through density gradient centrifugation. PBMCs intended for TCR sequencing were cryopreserved in liquid nitrogen and thawed later in a water bath at 37 degrees C. A purity of at least 90% was achieved for sorted or isolated CD4+, CD8+ and CD8+ TEMRA cells.

RNA was extracted using the RNeasy kit, and about 0.5 to 1 microgram was reverse transcribed with random hexamers. The immunoSEQ multiplex PCR assay, which covers 54 Vbeta and 13 Jbeta segments, was used to amplify TCR beta CDR3 regions. PCR amplification bias was corrected by using a synthetic template baseline for primer optimization and computational correction. On the authors' methods: Reads were annotated to V, D and J genes per IMGT and analyzed with immunoSEQ Analyzer, keeping only productive sequences. Clonality was computed as one minus Shannon entropy normalized by log2 of the number of productive unique sequences. Public and private clones were assessed among the 100 most prevalent clones of each patient and control. Clones were defined as Susac-specific when absent from the healthy and MS cohorts, from approximately 970 published viral clones and from other ImmuneACCESS disease sequences. The public sequencing data were trimmed at Q25 with fastp and processed into clonotypes with MiXCR by TCRdb, which kept only in-frame beta chains. Each record represents a unique CDR3 protein, reported with the most common genes and DNA among its rows. The V and J calls and clone size come from TCRdb's table, not from the authors' own analysis. The sample table lists about 120,000 distinct CDR3 sequences, 94% of them with a count of one. The ten largest clones take up approximately 0.1% of the sample.

The clonotype originates from a human donor in good health. The V and J genes are TRBV28 and TRBJ2-7, and 7 bases in between align with TRBD2. Sequenced: CD4+ T cells from PBMCs. Here is the DNA: TGTGCCAGCAGTCTGGGGGGGATAGCCCCCTCCTACGAGCAGTACTTC. This codes for CASSLGGIAPSYEQYF.